This T cell receptor (beta chain) derives from a study of T cell changes during pregnancy in multiple sclerosis. CDR1 is SGHDN, CDR2 FVKESK, per germline. J lost 2 bases, V lost 1 base, and 4 bases had no gene match. The CDR3 loop spans 15 amino acids. Generated by immunoSEQ multiplex PCR, the TCRdb table keeps only in-frame clones and is missing some. Of fewer than 55,000 clones listed, 85% to 95% are singletons. The chain has TRBV14 and TRBJ2-5; 7 bases match TRBD2. The sequence derives from a female donor with multiple sclerosis, enrolled in a pregnancy study. The sample comprised peripheral blood. CDR3 in DNA: TGTGCCAGCAGCCAAGTTCGGGGGGAACAAGAGACCCAGTACTTC. This sequence encodes CASSQVRGEQETQYF.